This T cell receptor beta chain was retrieved from a study of control samples from healthy donors and cancer patients (dated by TCRdb to the early 2020s). Comment on this clone: Its antigen specificity is not known. Base qualities are missing; no much larger clone stands one base away.

Libraries came from the immunoSEQ multiplex PCR assay. In TCRdb, the immuneACCESS table is reduced to in-frame sequences with V and J assigned. These tables do not hold every clone; where another copy was compared, an unresolved V gene accounts for under half, and the others remain unexplained. Recorded for this sample are about 410,000 clones; around 90% of them occurred a single time. The ten biggest clones cover over 5.5% of the sample. The CDR3 runs 10 amino acids, cysteine and phenylalanine included. Only the CDR3 portion is preserved as DNA: 30 bases, with reading frame beginning at the first base. Cut back by 9 bases and 6 bases, the V and J ends lie 8 bases apart.

The sample consisted of PBMCs. The rearranged segments are TRBV12-3 or TRBV12-4 and TRBJ1-1; the D region possibly corresponds to TRBD1 (5 bases align). The receptor was isolated from a man aged 35-49 years with head and neck cancer. The DNA sequence is TGTGCCAGTTCGGGACCTGAAGCTTTCTTT. The resulting protein is CASSGPEAFF.